The clone carrying this T cell receptor (beta chain) turned up a few times. Its cognate antigen is unknown. A sample-barcoded 5' primer and a J-beta primer mix were used in a second PCR of about 6 to 12 cycles. A tag from a template-switch adaptor with 12 random nucleotides marked each cDNA molecule. MiXCR, run by TCRdb on the 5' RACE reads, gives a single entry per CDR3 protein. The table lists 550,000 to 600,000 distinct CDR3 sequences, roughly 48% of them singletons, with 20% to 25% in the top ten. Germline CDR1 reads SGHTA; CDR2 reads FQGTGA. J was trimmed by 3 bases and V by 5 bases; bases with no gene match: 4. The CDR3 loop spans 16 amino acids. This entry belongs to a study of blood T cells in healthy people across ages. On the study more broadly: Per every two T cells, about one barcoded beta molecule was captured by template switching. Findings of the study overall: TCR beta diversity tracked closely with naive T cell percentage.

The sequence came from a man at least 80 years old in good health. V gene TRBV7-3 combines with J gene TRBJ2-3, with 14 positions matching TRBD2. Material for sequencing was blood. The CDR3 reads CASSLRTSGGTDTQYF. In DNA, the CDR3 is TGTGCCAGCAGCCTTAGGACTAGCGGGGGGACAGATACGCAGTATTTT.